This T cell receptor (beta chain) was identified during a study of patients and donors after allogeneic stem cell transplantation. CDR1 and CDR2 (germline): SGDLS, YYNGEE. The CDR3 has 14 residues. Deletions cut 0 bases from V and 4 bases from J, with 9 bases between. TCRdb passed the RT-PCR reads through MiXCR, listing each CDR3 protein once. The sample has roughly 880,000 distinct CDR3 sequences, 18% seen once; the top ten hold roughly 6%. This clonotype was seen repeatedly, ten times or more. The receptor's source is a human donor who was either an allogeneic HSCT recipient or a stem cell or donor lymphocyte infusion donor (not recorded which). It is not recorded whose cells these are; they may come from a transplant donor. The sequencing input was blood, either unsorted or a sorted T cell fraction (not recorded which). This chain uses TRBV9 with TRBJ2-3, with D possibly being TRBD2 (6 bases). As DNA, the CDR3 is TGTGCCAGCAGCGTAGGTGGGACTGCAGATACGCAGTATTTT. Translation gives CASSVGGTADTQYF. Full variable domain (outside the CDR3, taken from reference TRBV9 and TRBJ2-3): DSGVTQTPKHLITATGQRVTLRCSPRSGDLSVYWYQQSLDQGLQFLIQYYNGEERAKGNILERFSAQQFPDLHSELNLSSLELGDSALYFCASSVGGTADTQYFGPGTRLTVL.